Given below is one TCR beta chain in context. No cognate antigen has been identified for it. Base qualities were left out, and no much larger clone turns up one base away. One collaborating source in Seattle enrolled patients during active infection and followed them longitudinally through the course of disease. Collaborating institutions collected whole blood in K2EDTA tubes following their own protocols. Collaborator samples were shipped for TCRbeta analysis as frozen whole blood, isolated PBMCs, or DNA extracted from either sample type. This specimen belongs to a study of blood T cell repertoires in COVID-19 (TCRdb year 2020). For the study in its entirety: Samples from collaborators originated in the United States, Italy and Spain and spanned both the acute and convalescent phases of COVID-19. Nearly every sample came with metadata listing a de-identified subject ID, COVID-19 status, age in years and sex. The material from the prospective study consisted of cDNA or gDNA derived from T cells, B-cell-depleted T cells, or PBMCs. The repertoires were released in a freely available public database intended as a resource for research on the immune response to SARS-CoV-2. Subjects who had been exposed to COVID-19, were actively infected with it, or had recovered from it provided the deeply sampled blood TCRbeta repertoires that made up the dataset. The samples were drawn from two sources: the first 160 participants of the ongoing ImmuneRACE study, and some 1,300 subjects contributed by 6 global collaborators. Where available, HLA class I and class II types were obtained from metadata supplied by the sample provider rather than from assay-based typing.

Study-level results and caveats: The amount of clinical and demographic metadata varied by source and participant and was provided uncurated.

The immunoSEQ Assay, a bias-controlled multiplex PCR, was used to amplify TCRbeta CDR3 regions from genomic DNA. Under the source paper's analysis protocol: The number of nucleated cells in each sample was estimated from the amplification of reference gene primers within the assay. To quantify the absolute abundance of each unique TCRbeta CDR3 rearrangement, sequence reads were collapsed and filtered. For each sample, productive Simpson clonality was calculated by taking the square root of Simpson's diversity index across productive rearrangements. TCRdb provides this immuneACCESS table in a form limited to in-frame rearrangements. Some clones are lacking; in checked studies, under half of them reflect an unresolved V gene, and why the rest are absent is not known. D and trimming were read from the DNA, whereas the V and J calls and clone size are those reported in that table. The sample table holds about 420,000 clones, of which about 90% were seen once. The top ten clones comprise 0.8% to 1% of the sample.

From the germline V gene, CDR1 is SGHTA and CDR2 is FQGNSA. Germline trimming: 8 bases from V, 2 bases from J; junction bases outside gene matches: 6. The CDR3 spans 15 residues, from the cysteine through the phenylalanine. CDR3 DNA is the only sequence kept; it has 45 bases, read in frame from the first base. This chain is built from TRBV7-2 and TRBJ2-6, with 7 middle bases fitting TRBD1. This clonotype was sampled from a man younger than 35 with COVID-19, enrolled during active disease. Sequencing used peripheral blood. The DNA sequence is TGTGCCAGCGGGGGAACAGGGGCTGGGGCCAACGTCCTGACTTTC. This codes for CASGGTGAGANVLTF.